Listed below are T cell receptor beta chains from one sample, sequenced in a study of cytomegalovirus exposure and HLA in healthy donors. Assay: immunoSEQ multiplex PCR; the TCRdb copy retains only in-frame clones and omits some. The sample contains more than 95,000 clones, roughly 15% of which appear only once. The sample was PBMCs. All receptors derive from a female donor in good health and CMV-seronegative. The CDR3 runs from the conserved cysteine through the conserved F or W. The D gene is left open where the match is weak. Clone size appears in some rows only: once, few, many, or a class for an expanded clone.

j_call v_call d_call clone_size cdr3_aa cdr3_nt
TRBJ2-3 TRBV5-1 - - CASKKDSSTDTQYF TGCGCCAGCAAGAAGGACAGTAGCACAGATACGCAGTATTTT
TRBJ2-7 TRBV29-1 TRBD2 few CSVAGDAGLEQYF TGCAGCGTCGCGGGGGATGCGGGGCTCGAGCAGTACTTC
TRBJ2-1 TRBV7-3 TRBD2 - CASSSGLAGESDNEQFF TGTGCCAGCAGCTCTGGACTAGCGGGAGAATCGGACAATGAGCAGTTCTTC
TRBJ1-5 TRBV29-1 TRBD1 few CSVEGARQPQHF TGCAGCGTCGAGGGGGCGCGTCAGCCCCAGCATTTT
TRBJ2-5 TRBV4-1 TRBD2 - CASRPPGGGGLETQYF TGCGCCAGCAGGCCTCCGGGCGGGGGGGGCCTGGAGACCCAGTACTTC
TRBJ2-1 TRBV18 - few CASSTRQGGRDNEQFF TGTGCCAGCTCAACCCGACAGGGAGGAAGGGACAATGAGCAGTTCTTC
TRBJ2-3 TRBV5-1 TRBD1 few CASSFNPPGQGKDTQYF TGCGCCAGCAGCTTCAACCCACCGGGACAGGGGAAAGATACGCAGTATTTT
TRBJ2-7 TRBV7-7 TRBD1 few CASSPSGTGGEQYF TGTGCTAGCAGCCCCTCCGGGACAGGTGGCGAGCAGTACTTC
TRBJ1-1 TRBV27 TRBD1 - CASSPGATGRHTEAFF TGTGCCAGCAGCCCGGGTGCGACAGGGAGGCACACTGAAGCTTTCTTT
TRBJ1-5 TRBV18 - few CASRQSNQPQHF TGTGCCAGCCGACAGAGCAATCAGCCCCAGCATTTT
TRBJ1-4 TRBV28 - - CASSRGNIATNEKLFF TGTGCCAGCAGCAGGGGAAATATTGCAACTAATGAAAAACTGTTTTTT
TRBJ1-1 TRBV29-1 TRBD1 few CSVKQGANTEAFF TGCAGCGTAAAACAGGGGGCGAACACTGAAGCTTTCTTT
TRBJ1-2 TRBV6-1 - few CASSVQGRDGYTF TGTGCCAGCAGTGTGCAGGGCCGGGATGGCTACACCTTC
TRBJ2-5 TRBV10-3 TRBD2 - CAISESTRGSGVETQYF TGTGCCATCAGTGAGTCGACTCGTGGTAGCGGGGTAGAGACCCAGTACTTC
TRBJ2-3 TRBV4-3 - - CASSLEGGVNADTQYF TGCGCCAGCAGCTTGGAGGGCGGGGTGAATGCAGATACGCAGTATTTT
TRBJ2-3 TRBV7-6 TRBD2 few CASSLGTSGRGDTQYF TGTGCCAGCAGCCTCGGGACTAGCGGGAGGGGAGATACGCAGTATTTT
TRBJ2-5 TRBV28 TRBD1 few CASRRGGPQETQYF TGTGCCAGCAGACGAGGGGGCCCCCAAGAGACCCAGTACTTC
TRBJ1-2 TRBV27 TRBD1 - CASSFDRGSGYTF TGTGCCAGCAGTTTCGACAGGGGGTCTGGCTACACCTTC
TRBJ1-3 TRBV27 TRBD1 few CASSRDRGLNTIYF TGTGCCAGCAGCCGGGACAGGGGCTTAAACACCATATATTTT
TRBJ2-1 TRBV4-3 TRBD2 - CASRALAGVHEQFF TGCGCCAGCAGAGCGCTAGCGGGAGTGCATGAGCAGTTCTTC
TRBJ1-2 TRBV10-3 TRBD1 few CAISEGTDYGYTF TGTGCCATCAGTGAGGGGACAGACTATGGCTACACCTTC
TRBJ1-1 TRBV6-5 - - CASSYLKGGHTEAFF TGTGCCAGCAGTTACCTCAAGGGGGGGCACACTGAAGCTTTCTTT
TRBJ1-5 TRBV15 TRBD1 few CATTETGGIQPQHF TGTGCCACCACCGAGACAGGGGGTATCCAGCCCCAGCATTTT
TRBJ1-2 TRBV2 - - CASSEESRGLYGYTF TGTGCCAGCAGTGAAGAGAGCAGGGGTTTATATGGCTACACCTTC
TRBJ2-5 TRBV2 TRBD1 - CASSSQTGAIGRGNQETQYF TGTGCCAGCAGTTCCCAGACAGGGGCGATAGGTCGGGGGAATCAAGAGACCCAGTACTTC
TRBJ2-7 TRBV29-1 TRBD2 - CSVEEASTSGSRYEQYF TGCAGCGTTGAAGAGGCTTCGACTAGCGGGAGTAGGTACGAGCAGTACTTC
TRBJ2-7 TRBV5-1 - - CASSLVGGGEQYF TGCGCCAGCAGCTTGGTTGGGGGCGGTGAGCAGTACTTC